What follows are 6 T cell receptor beta chains derived from one specimen sequenced in a study of cytomegalovirus exposure and HLA in healthy donors. This PCR relied on a set of 60 Vbeta primers and 13 Jbeta primers. The table came from immunoSEQ multiplex PCR; TCRdb's copy has only in-frame clones and leaves some out. The sample has 90,000 to 130,000 clones; the top ten hold 5.5% to 8%. Material: PBMCs. The source is a man aged 35 to 55 in good health and CMV-seropositive.

This chain uses TRBV15 with TRBJ1-5; TRBD1 matches 7 bases. CDR1 and CDR2 from the germline V gene are LNHNV and YYDKDF (reference sequence). V shed 0 bases and J 9 bases; nucleotides not matched to a gene: 8. This CDR3 spans 15 amino acids. In DNA form, the CDR3 reads TGTGCCACCAGCAGAGATATGGCAGGGGGTCTGCCCCAGCATTTT. It specifies CATSRDMAGGLPQHF.

The chain is built from TRBV2 and TRBJ2-5, with D possibly TRBD2 on 7 matching bases. The J call may be mistaken, given a closer DNA end match to TRBJ2-7. Germline values: CDR1 SNHLY, CDR2 FYNNEI. The length of the CDR3 is 12 residues. CDR3 sequence: CASGGGLYEQYF. CDR3 DNA sequence: TGTGCCAGCGGGGGGGGGCTATACGAGCAGTACTTC.

This chain uses TRBV5-4 with TRBJ2-3, with D possibly being TRBD2 (5 bases). The CDR3 sequence is 15 residues long. CDR1 is SGHNT, CDR2 YYREEE, per germline (reference sequence). Trimming took off 4 bases at V and 0 bases at J, with 12 bases between the two ends. The CDR3 sequence is CASSPTAASTDTQYF. CDR3 bases: TGTGCCAGCAGCCCAACAGCGGCGAGCACAGATACGCAGTATTTT.

Concerning this clone itself: Within the sample, other DNA sequences also encode this same CDR3. The genes are TRBV29-1 and TRBJ2-7, with TRBD2 identical over 9 bases. J lost 0 bases, V lost 1 base, and 4 bases had no gene match. There are 15 residues in the CDR3. Per germline, CDR1 SQVTM and CDR2 ANQGSEA. CDR3 coding DNA: TGCAGCGTTGAAGGTATTAGCGGGAGCTCCTACGAGCAGTACTTC. This sequence encodes CSVEGISGSSYEQYF.

This chain's CDR3 is CASSWGLAGPNEQFF. For the CDR3, the DNA is TGTGCCAGCAGCTGGGGACTAGCGGGGCCCAATGAGCAGTTCTTC. The gene calls are TRBV7-3 and TRBJ2-1; 13 nucleotides align to TRBD2. The trim removed 4 bases at V and 6 bases at J, leaving 3 bases unmatched. CDR1 and CDR2 (germline): SGHTA, FQGTGA. The CDR3 covers 15 residues.

The V call is TRBV25-1, the J call TRBJ1-6; 8 bases fit TRBD1. In germline, CDR1 is MGHDK, CDR2 SYGVNS. After removal of 0 bases from V and 8 bases from J, the junction contained 3 bases not matched to a gene. This CDR3 is 15 amino acids long. CDR3 protein: CASSEYQGAYSPLHF. The CDR3 region has the DNA TGTGCCAGCAGTGAATACCAGGGGGCTTATTCACCCCTCCACTTT.